This TCR beta chain came from a study of blood T cells in healthy people across ages. The second PCR ran roughly 6 to 11 cycles with a sample-barcoded 5' primer and J-beta primers. TCRdb analysed the 5' RACE reads with MiXCR anew, one entry per CDR3 protein. This table has hundreds of thousands of distinct CDR3 sequences, around 52% appearing once. Germline values: CDR1 SEHNR, CDR2 FQNEAQ (reference sequence). This CDR3 region has 14 residues. V was cut by 8 bases and J by 5 bases, with 16 bases left in between. In regard to this clonotype: Possible read error: a much larger clone is one base away.

This clonotype was obtained from a woman older than 75 in good health. The V and J genes are TRBV7-9 and TRBJ2-1; D is perhaps TRBD2 (6 bases). Sequenced: blood. CDR3: CASLGGLTNNEQFF. The CDR3 nucleotides are TGTGCCAGCCTCGGGGGACTGACTAACAATGAGCAGTTCTTC.